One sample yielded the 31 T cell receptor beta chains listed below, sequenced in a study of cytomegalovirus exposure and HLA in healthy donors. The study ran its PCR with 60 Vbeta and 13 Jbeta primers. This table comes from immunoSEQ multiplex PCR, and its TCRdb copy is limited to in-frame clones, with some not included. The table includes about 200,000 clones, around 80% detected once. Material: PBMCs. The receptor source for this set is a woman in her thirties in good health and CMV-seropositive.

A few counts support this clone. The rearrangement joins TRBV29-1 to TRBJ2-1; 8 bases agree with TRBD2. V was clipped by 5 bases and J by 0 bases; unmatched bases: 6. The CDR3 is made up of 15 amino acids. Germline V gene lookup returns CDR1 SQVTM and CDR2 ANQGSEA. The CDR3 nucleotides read TGCAGCGTTCGGGGAAGCGGGAGCTCCTACAATGAGCAGTTCTTC. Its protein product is CSVRGSGSSYNEQFF.

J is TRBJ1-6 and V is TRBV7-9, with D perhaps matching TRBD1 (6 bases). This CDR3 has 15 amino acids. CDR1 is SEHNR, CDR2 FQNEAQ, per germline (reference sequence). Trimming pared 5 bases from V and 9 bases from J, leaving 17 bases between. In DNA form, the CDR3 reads TGTGCCAGCAGCGATCCGGGACACCGAGGTTCACCCCTCCACTTT. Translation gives CASSDPGHRGSPLHF.

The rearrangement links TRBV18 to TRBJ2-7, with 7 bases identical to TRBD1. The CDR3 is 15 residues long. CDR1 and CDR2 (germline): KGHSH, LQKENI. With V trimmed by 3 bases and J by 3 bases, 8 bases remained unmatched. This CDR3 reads CASSPPGTAIYEQYF. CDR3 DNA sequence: TGTGCCAGCTCACCCCCCGGGACAGCTATCTACGAGCAGTACTTC.

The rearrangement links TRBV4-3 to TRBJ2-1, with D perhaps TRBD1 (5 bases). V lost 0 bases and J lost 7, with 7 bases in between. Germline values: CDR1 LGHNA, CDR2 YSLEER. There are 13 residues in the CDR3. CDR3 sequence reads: CASSQDAGNEQFF. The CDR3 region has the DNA TGCGCCAGCAGCCAAGATGCAGGGAATGAGCAGTTCTTC.

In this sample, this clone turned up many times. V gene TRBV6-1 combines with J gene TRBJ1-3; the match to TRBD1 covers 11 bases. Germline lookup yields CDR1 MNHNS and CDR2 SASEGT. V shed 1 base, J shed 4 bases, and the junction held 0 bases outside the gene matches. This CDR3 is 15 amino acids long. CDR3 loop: CASSEGTGGGNTIYF. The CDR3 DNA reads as TGTGCCAGCAGTGAAGGGACAGGGGGCGGAAACACCATATATTTT.

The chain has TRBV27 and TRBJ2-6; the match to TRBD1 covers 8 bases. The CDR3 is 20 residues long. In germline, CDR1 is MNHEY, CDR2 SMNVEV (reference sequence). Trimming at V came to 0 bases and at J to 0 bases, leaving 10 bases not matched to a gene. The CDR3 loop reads CASSLSITGTGVSGANVLTF. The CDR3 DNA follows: TGTGCCAGCAGTTTATCGATAACCGGGACAGGCGTCTCTGGGGCCAACGTCCTGACTTTC.

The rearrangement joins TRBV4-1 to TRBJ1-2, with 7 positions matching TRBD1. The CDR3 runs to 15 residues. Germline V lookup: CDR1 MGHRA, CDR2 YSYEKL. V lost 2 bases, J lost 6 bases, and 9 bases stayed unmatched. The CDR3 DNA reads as TGCGCCAGCAGCCAACCCTATAGGGGGCGCGATGGCTACACCTTC. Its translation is CASSQPYRGRDGYTF.

In nucleotides, the CDR3 is TGTGCCAGCAGTGAAGCGCTTTCGGGCGGGAGCGTCCGTGAGCAGTTCTTC. It yields the protein CASSEALSGGSVREQFF. V usage is TRBV6-1 and J usage is TRBJ2-1, with 7 bases matching TRBD2. The CDR3 covers 17 residues. Germline V CDR1 and CDR2: MNHNS, SASEGT. Trimming cost V 0 bases and J 9 bases; bases outside gene matches: 14.

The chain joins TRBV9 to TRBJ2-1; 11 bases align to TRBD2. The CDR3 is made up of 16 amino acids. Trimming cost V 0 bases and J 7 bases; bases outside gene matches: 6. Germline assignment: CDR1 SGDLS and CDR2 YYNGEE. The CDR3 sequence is CASSVDPLAGGNEQFF. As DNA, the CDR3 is TGTGCCAGCAGCGTAGACCCCCTAGCGGGAGGTAATGAGCAGTTCTTC.

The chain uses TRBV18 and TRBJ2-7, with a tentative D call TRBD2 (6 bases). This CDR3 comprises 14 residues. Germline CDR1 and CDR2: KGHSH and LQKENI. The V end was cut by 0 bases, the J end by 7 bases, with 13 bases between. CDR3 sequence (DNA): TGTGCCAGCTCACCACCTGGGGCAGGAGGGGAGCAGTACTTC. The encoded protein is CASSPPGAGGEQYF.

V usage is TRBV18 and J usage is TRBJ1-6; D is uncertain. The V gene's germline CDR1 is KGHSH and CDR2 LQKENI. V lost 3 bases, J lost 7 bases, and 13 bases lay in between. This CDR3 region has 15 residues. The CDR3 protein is CASSPSYAGNSPLHF. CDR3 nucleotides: TGTGCCAGCTCACCCTCCTATGCGGGAAATTCACCCCTCCACTTT. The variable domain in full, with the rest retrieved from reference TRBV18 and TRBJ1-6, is NAGVMQNPRHLVRRRGQEARLRCSPMKGHSHVYWYRQLPEEGLKFMVYLQKENIIDESGMPKERFSAEFPKEGPSILRIQQVVRGDSAAYFCASSPSYAGNSPLHFGNGTRLTVT.

The CDR3 sequence is CASSLVAWETQYF. CDR3 bases: TGTGCCAGCAGCTTGGTTGCGTGGGAGACCCAGTACTTC. The chain combines TRBV5-6 with TRBJ2-5; D not resolved. CDR1 is SGHDT and CDR2 is YYEEEE in the germline V gene. This CDR3 is 13 amino acids long. V gave up 0 bases and J gave up 5 bases, with 8 bases separating them.

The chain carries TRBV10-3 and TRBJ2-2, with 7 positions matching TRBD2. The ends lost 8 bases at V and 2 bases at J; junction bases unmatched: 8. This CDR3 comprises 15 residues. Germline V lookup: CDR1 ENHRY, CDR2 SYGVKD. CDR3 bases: TGTGCCATCGGACCGGGGGAGGGTAACACCGGGGAGCTGTTTTTT. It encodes CAIGPGEGNTGELFF.

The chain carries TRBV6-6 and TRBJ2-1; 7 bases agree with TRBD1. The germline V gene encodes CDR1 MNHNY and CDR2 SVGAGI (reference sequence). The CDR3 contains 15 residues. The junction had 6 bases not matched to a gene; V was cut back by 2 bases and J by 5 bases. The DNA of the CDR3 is TGTGCCAGCAGTTACGAAACAGGGGCCCACAATGAGCAGTTCTTC. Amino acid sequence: CASSYETGAHNEQFF.

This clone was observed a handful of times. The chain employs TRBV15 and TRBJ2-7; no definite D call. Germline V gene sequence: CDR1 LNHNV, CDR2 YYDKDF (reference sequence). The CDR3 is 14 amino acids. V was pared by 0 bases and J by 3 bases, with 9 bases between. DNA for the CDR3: TGTGCCACCAGCAGAGATACACGGAGCTACGAGCAGTACTTC. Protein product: CATSRDTRSYEQYF. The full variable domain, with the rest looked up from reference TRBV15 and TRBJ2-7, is DAMVIQNPRYQVTQFGKPVTLSCSQTLNHNVMYWYQQKSSQAPKLLFHYYDKDFNNEADTPDNFQSRRPNTSFCFLDIRSPGLGDTAMYLCATSRDTRSYEQYFGPGTRLTVT.

The CDR3 DNA reads as TGTGCCAGCAGCATTAAACTTTGGACAGGGTTGGATGGAAACACCATATATTTT. Translation gives CASSIKLWTGLDGNTIYF. The chain couples TRBV7-2 to TRBJ1-3, with 8 bases matching TRBD1. Unmatched junction bases numbered 15, after V lost 5 bases and J lost 3 bases. The CDR3 length is 18 residues. The germline V gene encodes CDR1 SGHTA and CDR2 FQGNSA.

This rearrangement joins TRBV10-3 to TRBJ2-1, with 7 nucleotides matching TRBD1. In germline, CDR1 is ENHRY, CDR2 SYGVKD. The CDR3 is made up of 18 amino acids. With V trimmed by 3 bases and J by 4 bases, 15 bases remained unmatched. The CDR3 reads CAISDLNSDRVNYNEQFF. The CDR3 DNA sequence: TGTGCCATCAGTGACCTCAACTCAGACAGGGTAAATTACAATGAGCAGTTCTTC.

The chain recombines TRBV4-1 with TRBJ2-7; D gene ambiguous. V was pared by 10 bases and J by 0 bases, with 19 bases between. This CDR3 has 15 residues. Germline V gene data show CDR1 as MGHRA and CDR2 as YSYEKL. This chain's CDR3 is CATSPEPANSYEQYF. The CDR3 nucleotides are TGCGCCACCTCCCCTGAGCCCGCCAACTCCTACGAGCAGTACTTC.

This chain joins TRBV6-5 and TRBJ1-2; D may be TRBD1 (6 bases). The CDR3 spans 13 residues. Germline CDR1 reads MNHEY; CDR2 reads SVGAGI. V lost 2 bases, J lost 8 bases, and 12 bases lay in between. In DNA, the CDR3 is TGTGCCAGCAGTTACGGGGGCAGGGCGGGCTACACCTTC. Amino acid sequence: CASSYGGRAGYTF.

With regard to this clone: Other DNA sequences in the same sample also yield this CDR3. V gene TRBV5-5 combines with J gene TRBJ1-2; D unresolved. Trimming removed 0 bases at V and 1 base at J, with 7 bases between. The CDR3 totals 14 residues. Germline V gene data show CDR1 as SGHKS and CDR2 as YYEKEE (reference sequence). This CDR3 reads CASSLATSNYGYTF. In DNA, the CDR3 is TGTGCCAGCAGCTTGGCCACAAGTAACTATGGCTACACCTTC.

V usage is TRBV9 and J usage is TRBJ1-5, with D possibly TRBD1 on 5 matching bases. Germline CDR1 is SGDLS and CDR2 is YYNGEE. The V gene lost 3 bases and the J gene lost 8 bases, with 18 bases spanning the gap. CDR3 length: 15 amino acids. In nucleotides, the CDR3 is TGTGCCAGCAGCGCGTCTGGGGCTATTGGAGAGCCCCAGCATTTT. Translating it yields CASSASGAIGEPQHF.

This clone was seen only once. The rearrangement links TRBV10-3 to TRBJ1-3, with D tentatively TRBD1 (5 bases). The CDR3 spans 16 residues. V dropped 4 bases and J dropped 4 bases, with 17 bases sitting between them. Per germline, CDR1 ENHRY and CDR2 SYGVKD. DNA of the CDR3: TGTGCCATCAGTGGGGCAACGGGGGAAGCGGGAAACACCATATATTTT. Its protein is CAISGATGEAGNTIYF.

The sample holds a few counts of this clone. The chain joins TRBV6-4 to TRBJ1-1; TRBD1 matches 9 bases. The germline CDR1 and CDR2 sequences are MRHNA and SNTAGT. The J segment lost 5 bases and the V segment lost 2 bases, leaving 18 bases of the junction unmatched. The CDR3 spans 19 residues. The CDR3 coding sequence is TGTGCCAGCAGTGACGTACTCCAGGGACAGGGTCCTTTGGGGACTGAAGCTTTCTTT. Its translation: CASSDVLQGQGPLGTEAFF.

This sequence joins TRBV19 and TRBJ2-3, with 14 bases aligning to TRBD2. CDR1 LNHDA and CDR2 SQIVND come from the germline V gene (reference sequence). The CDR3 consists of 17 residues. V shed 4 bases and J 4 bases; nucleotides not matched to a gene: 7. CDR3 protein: CASSKQQTSGGADTQYF. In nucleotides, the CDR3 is TGTGCCAGTAGTAAACAACAGACTAGCGGGGGGGCAGATACGCAGTATTTT.

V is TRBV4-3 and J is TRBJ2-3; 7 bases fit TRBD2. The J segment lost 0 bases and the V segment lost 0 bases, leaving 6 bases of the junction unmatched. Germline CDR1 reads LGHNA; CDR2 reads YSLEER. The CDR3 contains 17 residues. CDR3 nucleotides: TGCGCCAGCAGCCAAGAATGCGACGGGGGGAGCACAGATACGCAGTATTTT. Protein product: CASSQECDGGSTDTQYF.

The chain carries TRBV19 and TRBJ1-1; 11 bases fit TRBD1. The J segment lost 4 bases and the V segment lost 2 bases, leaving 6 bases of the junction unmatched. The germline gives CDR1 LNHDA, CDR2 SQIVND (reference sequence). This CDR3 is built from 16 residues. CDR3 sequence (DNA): TGTGCCAGTAGTATAACCCAAGGGACAGGGGGCACTGAAGCTTTCTTT. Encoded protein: CASSITQGTGGTEAFF. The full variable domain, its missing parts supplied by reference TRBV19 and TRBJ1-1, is DGGITQSPKYLFRKEGQNVTLSCEQNLNHDAMYWYRQDPGQGLRLIYYSQIVNDFQKGDIAEGYSVSREKKESFPLTVTSAQKNPTAFYLCASSITQGTGGTEAFFGQGTRLTVV.

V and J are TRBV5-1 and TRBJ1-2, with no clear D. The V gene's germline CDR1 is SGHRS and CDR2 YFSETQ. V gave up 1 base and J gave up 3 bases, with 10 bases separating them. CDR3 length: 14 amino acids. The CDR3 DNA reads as TGCGCCAGCAGCTTGCGCGGGGTAGACTATGGCTACACCTTC. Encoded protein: CASSLRGVDYGYTF. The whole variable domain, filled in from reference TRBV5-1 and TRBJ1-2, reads KAGVTQTPRYLIKTRGQQVTLSCSPISGHRSVSWYQQTPGQGLQFLFEYFSETQRNKGNFPGRFSGRQFSNSRSEMNVSTLELGDSALYLCASSLRGVDYGYTFGSGTRLTVV.

CDR3 residues: CASSLLFGDGTPYQETQYF. CDR3 in DNA: TGTGCCAGCAGTTTATTATTCGGGGATGGGACTCCGTACCAAGAGACCCAGTACTTC. J is TRBJ2-5 and V is TRBV27; tentative D call: TRBD2 (6 bases). The V end was cut by 1 base, the J end by 0 bases, with 21 bases between. Per the germline V gene, CDR1 is MNHEY and CDR2 is SMNVEV (reference sequence). The length of the CDR3 is 19 residues.

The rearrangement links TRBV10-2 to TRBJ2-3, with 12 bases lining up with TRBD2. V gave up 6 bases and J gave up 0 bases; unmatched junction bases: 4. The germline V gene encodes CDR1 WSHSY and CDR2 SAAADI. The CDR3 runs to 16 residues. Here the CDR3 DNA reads TGCGCCAGCAGCGGACTAGCGGGAACTAGCACAGATACGCAGTATTTT. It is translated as CASSGLAGTSTDTQYF.

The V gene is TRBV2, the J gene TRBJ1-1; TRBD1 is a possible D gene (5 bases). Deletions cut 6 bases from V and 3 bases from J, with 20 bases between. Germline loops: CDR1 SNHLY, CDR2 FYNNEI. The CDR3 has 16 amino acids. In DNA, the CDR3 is TGTGCCAGCAGGGGTCTGGTGGGGGGGGTGGACACTGAAGCTTTCTTT. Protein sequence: CASRGLVGGVDTEAFF.

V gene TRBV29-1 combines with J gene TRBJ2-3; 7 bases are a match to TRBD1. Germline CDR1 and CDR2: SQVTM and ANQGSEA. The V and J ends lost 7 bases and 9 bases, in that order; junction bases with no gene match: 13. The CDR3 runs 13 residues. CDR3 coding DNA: TGCAGCGGTAACTACAGGGGCTCAGGGACGCAGTATTTT. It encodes CSGNYRGSGTQYF.